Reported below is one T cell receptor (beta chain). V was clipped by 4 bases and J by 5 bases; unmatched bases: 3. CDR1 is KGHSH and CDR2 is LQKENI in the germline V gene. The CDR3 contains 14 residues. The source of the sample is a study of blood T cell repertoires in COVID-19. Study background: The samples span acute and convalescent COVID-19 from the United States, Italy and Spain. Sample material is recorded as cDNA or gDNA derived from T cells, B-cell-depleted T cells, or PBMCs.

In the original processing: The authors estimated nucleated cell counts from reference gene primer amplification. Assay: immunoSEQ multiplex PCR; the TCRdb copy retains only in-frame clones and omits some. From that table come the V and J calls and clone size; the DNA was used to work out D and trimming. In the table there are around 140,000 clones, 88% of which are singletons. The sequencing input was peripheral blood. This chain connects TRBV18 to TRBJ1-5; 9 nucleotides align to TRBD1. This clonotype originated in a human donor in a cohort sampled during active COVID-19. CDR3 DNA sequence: TGTGCCAGCTCACAGGGACAGGGATATCAGCCCCAGCATTTT. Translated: CASSQGQGYQPQHF. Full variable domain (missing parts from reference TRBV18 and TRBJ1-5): NAGVMQNPRHLVRRRGQEARLRCSPMKGHSHVYWYRQLPEEGLKFMVYLQKENIIDESGMPKERFSAEFPKEGPSILRIQQVVRGDSAAYFCASSQGQGYQPQHFGDGTRLSIL.